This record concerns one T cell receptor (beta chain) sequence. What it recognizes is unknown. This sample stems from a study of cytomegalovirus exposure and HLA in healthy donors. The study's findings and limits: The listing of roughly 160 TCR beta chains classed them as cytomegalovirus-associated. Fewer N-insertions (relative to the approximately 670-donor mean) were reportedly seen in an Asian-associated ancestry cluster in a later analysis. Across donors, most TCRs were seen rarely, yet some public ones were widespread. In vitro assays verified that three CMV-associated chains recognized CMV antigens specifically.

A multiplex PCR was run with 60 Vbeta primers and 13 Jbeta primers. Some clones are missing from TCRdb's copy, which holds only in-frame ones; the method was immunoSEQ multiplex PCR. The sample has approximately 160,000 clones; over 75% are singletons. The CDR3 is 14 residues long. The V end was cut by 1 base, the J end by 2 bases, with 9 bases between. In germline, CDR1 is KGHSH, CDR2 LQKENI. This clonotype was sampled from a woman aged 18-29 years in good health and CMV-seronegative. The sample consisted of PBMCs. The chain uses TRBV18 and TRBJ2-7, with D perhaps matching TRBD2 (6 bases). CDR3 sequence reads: CASSPLADPYEQYF. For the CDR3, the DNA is TGTGCCAGCTCACCACTAGCGGATCCCTACGAGCAGTACTTC.